This T cell receptor (beta chain) was captured by sequencing in a study of T cells after yellow fever vaccination. Study-wide context: Preparation of fractions with low cell numbers was performed using SMART-Seq v4 Ultra Low Input. Study-level findings and limits: Most clones from primary vaccination resurfaced after the booster (around 97% CD4, approximately 88% CD8). Though weaker, the secondary response peaked faster, on day 5 versus 15.

Researchers made TCR cDNA using 5'RACE template switching, and this step added a universal primer site and UMIs. TCRdb re-derived calls from the 5' RACE reads in MiXCR, one entry per CDR3 protein. The sample lists approximately 510,000 distinct CDR3 sequences, roughly 22% occurring once. V was cut by 8 bases and J by 3 bases, with 18 bases left in between. Per germline, CDR1 SGHDT and CDR2 YYEEEE. CDR3 length equals 14 residues. Worth noting for this clonotype: Its antigen is as yet unknown.

This material consisted of PBMCs, taken roughly 23 days after the first yellow fever vaccination. The chain is built from TRBV5-6 and TRBJ2-7; no clear D. The source of this sequence is a man between 18 and 35 years old who received the YFV17D yellow fever vaccine. The CDR3 loop is CARSPGLGCYEQYF. The CDR3 DNA reads TGTGCCAGGAGCCCCGGGCTCGGGTGCTACGAGCAGTACTTC.